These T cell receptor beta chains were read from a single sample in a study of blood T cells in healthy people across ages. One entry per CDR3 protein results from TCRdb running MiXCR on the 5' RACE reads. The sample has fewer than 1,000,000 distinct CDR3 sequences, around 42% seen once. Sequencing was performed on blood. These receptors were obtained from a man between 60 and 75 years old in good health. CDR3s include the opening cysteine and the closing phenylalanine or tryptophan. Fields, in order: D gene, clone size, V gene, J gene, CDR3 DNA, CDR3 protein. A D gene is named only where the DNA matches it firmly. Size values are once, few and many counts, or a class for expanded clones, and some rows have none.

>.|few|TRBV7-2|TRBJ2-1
TGTGCCAGCAGCTATAGCTATGGGGTGGGGGGCTCCTACAATGAGCAGTTCTTC
CASSYSYGVGGSYNEQFF
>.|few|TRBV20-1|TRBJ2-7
TGCAGTGCCATAGAGAGCACCCCGCGGAGGGAGCAGTACTTC
CSAIESTPRREQYF
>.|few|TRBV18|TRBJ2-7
TGTGCCAGCTCACTGGAACAGGGTATAATTTACGAGCAGTACTTC
CASSLEQGIIYEQYF
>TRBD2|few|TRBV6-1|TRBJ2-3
TGTGCCAGCACTGCGACTAGCGGGGGGGCGGATACGCAGTATTTT
CASTATSGGADTQYF
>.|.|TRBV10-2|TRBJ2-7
TGCGCCAGCAGTGCCCCCCAGGGTCGCTACGAGCAGTACTTC
CASSAPQGRYEQYF
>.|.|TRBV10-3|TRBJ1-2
TGTGCCATCAGCCTGGTCCGGTACTATGGCTACACCTTC
CAISLVRYYGYTF
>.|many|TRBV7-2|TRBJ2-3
TGTGCCAGCAGCTTAGTTGCGGGGAGCACAGATACGCAGTATTTT
CASSLVAGSTDTQYF
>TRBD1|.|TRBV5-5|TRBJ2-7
TGTGCCAGCGGATGGGGACAGGGATCTTCCTACGAGCAGTACTTC
CASGWGQGSSYEQYF
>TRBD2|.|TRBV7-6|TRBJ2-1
TGTGCCAGCAGCTCCGGACTAGCGGGGGACAATGAGCAGTTCTTC
CASSSGLAGDNEQFF
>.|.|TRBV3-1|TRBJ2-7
TGTGCCAGCAGTCGCCCCCGAACAGGTGGCTTCTACGAGCAGTACTTC
CASSRPRTGGFYEQYF
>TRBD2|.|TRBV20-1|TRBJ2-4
TGCAGTGCTGGCCCGGGGGGGAACAAAAACATTCAGTACTTC
CSAGPGGNKNIQYF
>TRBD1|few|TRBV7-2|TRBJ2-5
TGTGCCAGCAGCTTAGCTGGGACAGGGGGATTTGTAGAGACCCAGTACTTC
CASSLAGTGGFVETQYF
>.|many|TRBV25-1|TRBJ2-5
TGTGCCAGCAGTGAGTCCCCAAGGCATGAGACCCAGTACTTC
CASSESPRHETQYF
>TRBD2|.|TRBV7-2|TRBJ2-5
TGTGCCAGCAGCCGGACTAGCGGGGCTGAGACCCAGTACTTC
CASSRTSGAETQYF
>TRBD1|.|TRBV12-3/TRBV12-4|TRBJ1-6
TGTGCCAGCAGTTTACAGGGGGGCAATTCACCCCTCCACTTT
CASSLQGGNSPLHF
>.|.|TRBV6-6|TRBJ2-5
TGTGCCAGCAGGGACCTACGGGAGACCCAGTACTTC
CASRDLRETQYF
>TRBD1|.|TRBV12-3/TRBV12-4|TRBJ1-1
TGTGCCAGCAGTGATTGGACAGGGGAAAACACTGAAGCTTTCTTT
CASSDWTGENTEAFF
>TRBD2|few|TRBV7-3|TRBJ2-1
TGTGCCAGCAGCTTACAAAGTGCGGGGGTATACAATGAGCAGTTCTTC
CASSLQSAGVYNEQFF
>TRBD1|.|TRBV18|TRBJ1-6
TGTGCCAGCTCATCAGGACAGGGCCCAAATTCATCCCTCCACTTT
CASSSGQGPNSSLHF
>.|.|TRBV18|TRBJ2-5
TGTGCCAGCTCACGCGAAGGCCTGCCGAAAGAGACCCAGTACTTC
CASSREGLPKETQYF
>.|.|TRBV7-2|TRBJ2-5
TGTGCCAGCAGCTCCTATCTAATCAGGGGCGCCGAGACCCAGTACTTC
CASSSYLIRGAETQYF
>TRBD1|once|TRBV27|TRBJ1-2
TGTGCCAGCAGGGGGACAGGGCTGAACTATGGCTACACCTTC
CASRGTGLNYGYTF
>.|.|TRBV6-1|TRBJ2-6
TGTGCCAGCAGTGAGGGGTACGCTGGGGCCAACATCCTGACTTTC
CASSEGYAGANILTF
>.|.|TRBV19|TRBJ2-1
TGTGCCAGTAGTATGACCAGGGTGAATGAGCAGTTCTTC
CASSMTRVNEQFF
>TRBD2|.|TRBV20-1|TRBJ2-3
TGCAGTGCTAAAGGTGCGGGGGGCACAGATACGCAGTATTTT
CSAKGAGGTDTQYF
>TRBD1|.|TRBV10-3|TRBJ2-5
TGTGCCACCAGGGTCCCACAGGGGGCACACCAAGAGACCCAGTACTTC
CATRVPQGAHQETQYF
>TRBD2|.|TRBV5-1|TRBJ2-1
TGCGCCAGCAGTCCCACCGGGACTAGCGGGGGGGCTCGGAATGAGCAGTTCTTC
CASSPTGTSGGARNEQFF
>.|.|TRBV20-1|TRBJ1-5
TGCAGTGCTAGAGCCGGACCCCCAAGTGGGCAGCCCCAGCATTTT
CSARAGPPSGQPQHF
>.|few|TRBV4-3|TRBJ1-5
TGCGCCAGCAGCCAAGATCATATAGGCATCAATCAGCCCCAGCATTTT
CASSQDHIGINQPQHF
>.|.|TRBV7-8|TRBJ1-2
TGTGCCAGCAGCCCCCAACCCTATGAGGACTATGGCTACACCTTC
CASSPQPYEDYGYTF
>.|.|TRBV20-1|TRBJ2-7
TGCAGTGCTCCTAGGGCCAGGGGCTCTACGTACCGCTACGAGCAGTACTTC
CSAPRARGSTYRYEQYF
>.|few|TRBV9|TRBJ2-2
TGTGCCAGCAGCGTAGAGGCTAGCATCGGGGAGCTGTTTTTT
CASSVEASIGELFF
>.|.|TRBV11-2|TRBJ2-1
TGTGCCAGCAGCTGGCCGAATATAGATGAGCAGTTCTTC
CASSWPNIDEQFF
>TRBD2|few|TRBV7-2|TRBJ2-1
TGTGCCAGCAGGGGAGGACTAGCCTCCTACAATGAGCAGTTCTTC
CASRGGLASYNEQFF
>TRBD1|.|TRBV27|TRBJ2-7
TGTGCCAGCAGTACCCGGGACAGGGGGCACCACACCAAATACTACGAGCAGTACTTC
CASSTRDRGHHTKYYEQYF
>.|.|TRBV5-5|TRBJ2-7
TGTGCCAGCAGTTCGGCTCGGGAGCAGTACTTC
CASSSAREQYF
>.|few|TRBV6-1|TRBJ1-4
TGTGCCAGCAGTGAATTATTGGCTATGCTGTTTTTT
CASSELLAMLFF